This T cell receptor beta chain emerged from a study of blood T cell repertoires in COVID-19. Germline CDR1 reads SGHTS; CDR2 reads YDEGEE. The V and J ends lost 6 bases and 3 bases respectively, with 16 bases between them. The CDR3 consists of 14 residues. Original methodology: Estimated nucleated cell counts came from reference gene primer amplification. Data came from immunoSEQ multiplex PCR; TCRdb stores just in-frame clones and leaves some out. V, J and clone size are those of that table, while D and trimming were read from the DNA. The table lists 150,000 to 200,000 clones, approximately 80% of them singletons.

The sequencing sample was made of peripheral blood. The chain uses TRBV5-8 and TRBJ2-7; the D gene is possibly TRBD2 (6 bases). The sequence came from a woman aged 45-60 years with active or convalescent COVID-19. CDR3 residues: CASTQSGQGYEQYF. The CDR3 DNA reads TGTGCCAGCACCCAAAGCGGGCAGGGCTACGAGCAGTACTTC.